Listed below are T cell receptor beta chains from one sample, sequenced in a study of blood T cell repertoires in COVID-19. TCRdb's copy holds only in-frame clones and misses some; the assay was immunoSEQ multiplex PCR. The sample lists around 480,000 clones; roughly nine tenths were seen once. The sample taken for sequencing was PBMCs or T cells enriched from blood (not recorded which). All receptors derive from a woman aged 18-29 years who had recovered from COVID-19. Both conserved end residues are part of each CDR3. A D gene is named only where the DNA matches it firmly. The size of a clone is reported for some rows only, either as once, few or many, or as a class for expanded clones.

D	J	size	V	DNA	CDR3
.	TRBJ2-2	.	TRBV3-1/TRBV3-2	TGTGCCAGCTGTCCCAGGGTGCCCGGGGAGCTGTTTTTT	CASCPRVPGELFF
.	TRBJ2-2	.	TRBV5-1	TGCGCCAGCAGCTTGGAACTAGCTTCCCCTCCGTCGAACACCGGGGAGCTGTTTTTT	CASSLELASPPSNTGELFF
.	TRBJ2-3	.	TRBV6-6	TGTGCCAGCAGTTTTGAGGGCGCGATGACAGATACGCAGTATTTT	CASSFEGAMTDTQYF
.	TRBJ2-1	few	TRBV10-3	TGTGCCACCGGGGGGCCCTACAATGAGCAGTTCTTC	CATGGPYNEQFF
.	TRBJ1-2	.	TRBV7-9	TGTGCCAGCAGCTTATACAGGGAAGGCTACACCTTC	CASSLYREGYTF
.	TRBJ2-1	.	TRBV3-1/TRBV3-2	TGTGCCAGCAGCCATTCCACCGGGGTATACAATGAGCAGTTCTTC	CASSHSTGVYNEQFF
.	TRBJ2-3	few	TRBV6-7	TGTGCCAGCAGCCCAGGGGAACGGACAGATACGCAGTATTTT	CASSPGERTDTQYF
.	TRBJ1-2	.	TRBV4-1	TGCGCCAGCAGCCAAGAGGCGGAAGGAGCCTATGGCTACACCTTC	CASSQEAEGAYGYTF
.	TRBJ1-1	once	TRBV5-1	TGCGCCAGCAGCATCGGCGGAGCGTTGAACACTGAAGCTTTCTTT	CASSIGGALNTEAFF
.	TRBJ1-1	once	TRBV6-5	TGTGCCAGCTGTTCGGGTTTTGGCACTGAAGCTTTCTTT	CASCSGFGTEAFF
TRBD2	TRBJ2-7	.	TRBV2	TGTGCCAGCCGGGGGGGGCTAGCTGCGGAAGAGCAGTACTTC	CASRGGLAAEEQYF
.	TRBJ1-2	.	TRBV30	TGTGCCTGGAACCTATACGGGACTGATGGCTACACCTTC	CAWNLYGTDGYTF
TRBD2	TRBJ2-2	.	TRBV28	TGTGCCAGCACCCACCCAAGGGGAGGGGTCACCGGGGAGCTGTTTTTT	CASTHPRGGVTGELFF
TRBD1	TRBJ2-5	.	TRBV18	TGTGCCAGCTCACCCGGACAGGGCGAAGAGACCCAGTACTTC	CASSPGQGEETQYF
.	TRBJ1-5	.	TRBV28	TGTGCCAGCAGTTTACCCCTTAGCAATCAGCCCCAGCATTTT	CASSLPLSNQPQHF
.	TRBJ2-1	.	TRBV6-5	TGTGCCAGCTCGGGTGTGAGAGGGTCCTACAATGAGCAGTTCTTC	CASSGVRGSYNEQFF
.	TRBJ1-6	.	TRBV15	TGTGCCACCAGCCCCCGAAGGAGGTTGTCACCCCTCCACTTT	CATSPRRRLSPLHF
TRBD1	TRBJ1-1	.	TRBV11-2	TGTGCCAGCAGCTGGGGGGTCGGGACAGGGTATACTGAAGCTTTCTTT	CASSWGVGTGYTEAFF
.	TRBJ1-1	.	TRBV5-4	TGTGCCAGCAGCTTGTCTCCGGGGGGCACTGAAGCTTTCTTT	CASSLSPGGTEAFF
TRBD1	TRBJ1-2	few	TRBV27	TGTGCCAGCAGTTTAAGTCCACCGACAGGGGGCAGGGGCTACACCTTC	CASSLSPPTGGRGYTF
.	TRBJ1-5	.	TRBV6-5	TGTGCCAGCAGTTACATAGGGGTGAATCAGCCCCAGCATTTT	CASSYIGVNQPQHF
TRBD1	TRBJ1-2	.	TRBV9	TGTGCCAGCAGCGTAGAGGATGGGACAGCCGCCTGG	CASSVEDGTAAW
.	TRBJ2-2	.	TRBV9	TGTGCCAGCAGCCAGGGCCACAACACCGGGGAGCTGTTTTTT	CASSQGHNTGELFF
.	TRBJ1-1	.	TRBV9	TGTGCCAGCCGGGGAGGGATGAACACTGAAGCTTTCTTT	CASRGGMNTEAFF
TRBD1	TRBJ2-3	.	TRBV27	TGTGCCAGCAGTTTGGACAGGGGAGGCGATACGCAGTATTTT	CASSLDRGGDTQYF
.	TRBJ1-1	.	TRBV7-9	TGTGCCAGCAGCTTAGTATCTGAGTCAGAAGCTTTCTTT	CASSLVSESEAFF
.	TRBJ1-2	.	TRBV7-9	TGTGCCAGCAGCCCTACTGGAGGAGCGGACTATGGCTACACCTTC	CASSPTGGADYGYTF
.	TRBJ2-2	.	TRBV19	TGTGCCAGTAAGCCGCAGAACACCGGGGAGCTGTTTTTT	CASKPQNTGELFF
.	TRBJ1-6	few	TRBV5-1	TGCGCCAGCAGGGGGGGGGACGACTATAATTCACCCCTCCACTTT	CASRGGDDYNSPLHF
TRBD2	TRBJ2-1	.	TRBV3-1/TRBV3-2	TGTGCCAGCAGCCCGCTAGCGGGGAACTCCTACAATGAGCAGTTCTTC	CASSPLAGNSYNEQFF
.	TRBJ2-2	.	TRBV5-4	TGTGCCAGCAGCTTTCAAAACACCGGGGAGCTGTTTTTT	CASSFQNTGELFF
.	TRBJ2-7	once	TRBV7-9	TGTGCCGGTTCTTATACAGGAACCGAGCAGTACTTC	CAGSYTGTEQYF
.	TRBJ1-6	few	TRBV27	TGTGCCAGCAGTTCCTCCCGGACAGAAGTTTTCTATAATTCACCCCTCCACTTT	CASSSSRTEVFYNSPLHF
TRBD1	TRBJ2-7	.	TRBV5-1	TGCGCCAGCAGCTTGACCATGCAGGGGGCAGGAGGCTCCTACGAGCAGTACTTC	CASSLTMQGAGGSYEQYF
.	TRBJ1-1	.	TRBV4-2	TGTGCCAGCAGCCATGAACACGAGAACACTGAAGCTTTCTTT	CASSHEHENTEAFF
.	TRBJ2-2	.	TRBV2	TGTGCCAGCAGGTCCTCTAGTACCACCGGGGAGCTGTTTTTT	CASRSSSTTGELFF